A single sample gave rise to the 23 T cell receptor beta chains below, sequenced in a study of regulatory T cells in long-lasting Graves disease. The authors built TCR beta libraries using iRepertoire HTBI primers and Arm-PCR of CDR3 regions. TCRdb passed the multiplex PCR reads through MiXCR, listing each CDR3 protein once. Here the sample spans some 400,000 distinct CDR3 sequences, around 14% being singletons. Time point reported: newly diagnosed GD, antithyroid drugs for less than 3 months. After RNA was extracted from PBMCs, the TCR library was made from it. This same sample was also part of a study on T cells in Graves' hyperthyroidism and ophthalmopathy.

This specimen consisted of peripheral blood mononuclear cells (PBMCs), obtained at new diagnosis, from a patient treated with antithyroid drugs. The receptors come from a woman aged 25 to 45 with Graves disease.

A word on this clonotype: A read error may account for a junction end that differs from germline. The V gene is TRBV25-1, the J gene TRBJ1-6, with 7 bases matching TRBD1. The length of the CDR3 is 19 residues. Germline assignment: CDR1 MGHDK and CDR2 SYGVNS. Here the CDR3 DNA reads TGTGCCGGCAGTGAATACCCCCCAGGGACAGAGTCTAATCCAATCCACCTCCACTTT. Translated: CAGSEYPPGTESNPIHLHF.

This clonotype was seen ten or more times. The chain employs TRBV27 and TRBJ2-7; no firm D call. CDR1 MNHEY and CDR2 SMNVEV come from the germline V gene (reference sequence). This CDR3 has 13 residues. The V end lost 4 bases, the J end lost 3 bases, and 10 bases lay between the germline ends. The DNA for the CDR3 is TGTGCCAGCAGTTCCAGACCCGACTACGAGCAGTACTTC. This gives the protein CASSSRPDYEQYF.

The chain carries TRBV3-1 and TRBJ1-5; TRBD1 is a possible D gene (5 bases). The CDR3 spans 16 residues. Germline V CDR1 and CDR2: LGHDT, YNNKEL (reference sequence). V lost 4 bases to trimming and J lost 0 bases, with 13 bases between them. CDR3 in amino acids: CASSPGAGGSNQPQHF. As DNA, the CDR3 is TGTGCCAGCAGCCCTGGGGCAGGAGGTAGCAATCAGCCCCAGCATTTT. The complete variable domain, with remaining parts taken from reference TRBV3-1 and TRBJ1-5, reads DTAVSQTPKYLVTQMGNDKSIKCEQNLGHDTMYWYKQDSKKFLKIMFSYNNKELIINETVPNRFSPKSPDKAHLNLHINSLELGDSAVYFCASSPGAGGSNQPQHFGDGTRLSIL.

Points on this clonotype: A much larger clone differs by one base, so this may be a read error. This CDR3 reads CASSDRGEGNNEQLF. Written as DNA, the CDR3 is TGTGCCAGCAGTGACCGGGGGGAGGGCAACAATGAGCAGCTCTTC. The chain uses TRBV6-4 and TRBJ2-1; 7 bases agree with TRBD2. Germline-derived CDR1 and CDR2 are MRHNA and SNTAGT. This CDR3 region has 15 residues.

On this clonotype itself: Relative to the germline gene, one junction end is altered; a read error may explain this. The rearrangement uses TRBV6-2 or TRBV6-3 and TRBJ1-4; D remains ambiguous. Germline-derived CDR1 and CDR2 are MNHEY and SVGEGT. The CDR3 is 14 residues long. The CDR3 sequence is CACSYGRSNEKLFF. Written as DNA, the CDR3 is TGTGCCTGCAGTTACGGGCGGTCCAATGAAAAACTGTTTTTT.

Regarding this clonotype: This may be a read error, as it is one base from a much larger clone. CDR3 sequence reads: CASSLDDRGCEKLFF. CDR3 nucleotide sequence: TGTGCCAGCAGCTTAGACGACAGGGGGTGCGAAAAACTGTTTTTT. The genes are TRBV7-8 and TRBJ1-4, with 9 positions matching TRBD1. V was clipped by 1 base and J by 8 bases; unmatched bases: 5. The CDR3 sequence is 15 residues long. CDR1 is SGHVS, CDR2 FQNEAQ, per germline.

In this sample, this clonotype turned up many times. V usage is TRBV12-3 or TRBV12-4 and J usage is TRBJ2-1; tentative D call: TRBD2 (6 bases). The CDR3 covers 16 residues. V was trimmed by 3 bases and J by 4 bases, leaving 16 bases between them. The CDR3 sequence: CASSFWGLAFYNEQFF. The CDR3, as DNA: TGTGCCAGCAGTTTTTGGGGTCTAGCGTTTTACAATGAGCAGTTCTTC.

This clonotype was recorded many times. The chain couples TRBV11-2 to TRBJ2-5; D might be TRBD1 (6 bases). Trimming cost V 6 bases and J 5 bases, with 13 bases left between them. Per germline, CDR1 SGHAT and CDR2 FQNNGV. This CDR3 contains 13 residues. This CDR3 is CASSQQGLETQYF. CDR3 DNA sequence: TGTGCCAGCAGTCAACAGGGCTTGGAGACCCAGTACTTC.

Many counts were recorded for this clonotype. Here the CDR3 DNA reads TGTGCCAGCAGTTCAGGACCGTCGTTCTCTGGGGCCAACGTCCTGACTTTC. Amino acid sequence: CASSSGPSFSGANVLTF. The chain joins TRBV6-5 to TRBJ2-6; D uncertain. Trimming cost V 4 bases and J 0 bases, with 13 bases left between them. This CDR3 contains 17 residues. Germline CDR1 MNHEY, CDR2 SVGAGI.

The chain combines TRBV27 with TRBJ2-2; TRBD1 agrees at 7 bases. Looked up from germline, CDR1 is MNHEY and CDR2 is SMNVEV (reference sequence). The CDR3 totals 16 residues. With 8 bases clipped from V and 12 bases from J, the junction kept 21 bases outside the gene matches. The CDR3 is CASSLRQGDRWRQLFF. Here the CDR3 DNA reads TGTGCCAGCTCCCTGAGACAGGGAGATCGTTGGCGGCAGCTGTTTTTT.

At least ten counts were recorded for this clonotype. This CDR3 is CAWRPSGTEQYF. CDR3 sequence (DNA): TGTGCCTGGAGGCCCTCTGGGACCGAGCAGTACTTC. The chain recombines TRBV30 with TRBJ2-7, with D perhaps TRBD1 or TRBD2 (5 bases each). V shed 3 bases and J shed 6 bases, with 12 bases lying between them. The length of the CDR3 is 12 residues. CDR1 GTSNPN and CDR2 SVGIG come from the germline V gene (reference sequence).

This clonotype appeared a single time. The chain joins TRBV6-2 or TRBV6-3 to TRBJ2-1; the match to TRBD2 covers 10 bases. The length of the CDR3 is 15 residues. The germline V gene has CDR1 MNHEY and CDR2 SVGEGT. The V and J ends lost 8 bases and 9 bases, in that order; junction bases with no gene match: 13. The CDR3 protein is CASAMLAGETAEQFF. CDR3 nucleotides: TGTGCCAGCGCGATGCTAGCGGGAGAGACCGCTGAGCAGTTCTTC.

This clonotype has just a few counts. V usage is TRBV20-1 and J usage is TRBJ2-3, with 11 bases matching TRBD2. The CDR3 covers 17 residues. CDR1 and CDR2 (germline): DFQATT, SNEGSKA (reference sequence). Germline trimming cut 1 base from V and 0 bases from J; bases unmatched to any gene: 6. In DNA form, the CDR3 reads TGCAGTGCTAGAGGCCCGACTAGCGGGATCAGCACAGATACGCAGTATTTT. As protein: CSARGPTSGISTDTQYF.

There are many counts of this clonotype. The V gene is TRBV7-9, the J gene TRBJ2-7; D not certain. The V end lost 0 bases, the J end lost 3 bases, and 9 bases lay between the germline ends. The CDR3 has 14 residues. Per the germline V gene, CDR1 is SEHNR and CDR2 is FQNEAQ (reference sequence). The CDR3 DNA follows: TGTGCCAGCAGCTTAGCAGGGCAGGTCTACGAGCAGTACTTC. This sequence encodes CASSLAGQVYEQYF.

V and J are TRBV25-1 and TRBJ1-3; no firm D call. This CDR3 is 15 amino acids long. From germline, CDR1 is MGHDK and CDR2 SYGVNS. The V gene lost 3 bases and the J gene lost 0 bases, with 9 bases spanning the gap. The CDR3 region has the DNA TGTGCCAGCAGTGACTTTCTTGGCTCTGGAAACACCATATATTTT. Translating it yields CASSDFLGSGNTIYF.

This clonotype showed up just a few times. The V call is TRBV7-9, the J call TRBJ2-1; 7 nucleotides match TRBD2. J gave up 0 bases and V 3 bases, and 14 bases lay outside the gene matches. From germline, CDR1 is SEHNR and CDR2 FQNEAQ (reference sequence). The CDR3 has 19 amino acids. For the CDR3, the DNA is TGTGCCAGCAGCTTTTACATCGGGACTACCGATACCTCCTACAATGAGCAGTTCTTC. Protein product: CASSFYIGTTDTSYNEQFF.

This clonotype was observed at least ten times. The chain joins TRBV30 to TRBJ2-1, with TRBD2 identical over 9 bases. CDR3 length: 15 amino acids. J lost 7 bases, V lost 3 bases, and 10 bases had no gene match. Germline V lookup: CDR1 GTSNPN, CDR2 SVGIG (reference sequence). As DNA, the CDR3 is TGTGCCTGGAGCATCGGGACTAGCTCTTATAATGAGCAGTTCTTC. Residues: CAWSIGTSSYNEQFF.

The CDR3 DNA follows: TGTGCCAGTAGTATGGACAGGGAAGAGCCCCAGCATTTT. Protein: CASSMDREEPQHF. The gene calls are TRBV19 and TRBJ1-5, with 8 positions matching TRBD1. In germline, CDR1 is LNHDA, CDR2 SQIVND (reference sequence). The CDR3 sequence is 13 residues long. V gave up 3 bases and J gave up 8 bases; unmatched junction bases: 3.

The rearrangement uses TRBV27 and TRBJ1-5; tentative D call: TRBD1 (5 bases). With 3 bases removed from V and 7 bases from J, the gap between germline ends came to 10 bases. Germline V gives CDR1 MNHEY, CDR2 SMNVEV (reference sequence). The CDR3 extends over 13 amino acids. CDR3 sequence reads: CASSLGEGQPQHF. CDR3 in DNA: TGTGCCAGCAGTTTGGGGGAGGGCCAGCCCCAGCATTTT.

At least ten counts were recorded for this clonotype. The chain links TRBV7-2 to TRBJ2-3; the match to TRBD2 covers 9 bases. The junction had 21 bases not matched to a gene; V was cut back by 5 bases and J by 6 bases. The CDR3 sequence is 19 residues long. Per the germline V gene, CDR1 is SGHTA and CDR2 is FQGNSA. The CDR3 DNA reads as TGTGCCAGCAGCCCCGGGGCCGCTGTGCTAGCGGGATTTAGGGATACGCAGTATTTT. This encodes CASSPGAAVLAGFRDTQYF.

The J gene is TRBJ2-1, the V gene TRBV15, with D possibly matching TRBD1 (5 bases). This CDR3 region has 14 residues. Germline assignment: CDR1 LNHNV and CDR2 YYDKDF (reference sequence). Trimming shortened V by 9 bases and J by 6 bases, and 18 bases separated the two germline ends. The CDR3 DNA reads as TGTGCCACTCAAAATCTGGGGCTAATCAATGAGCAGTTCTTC. It encodes CATQNLGLINEQFF.

This clonotype was found many times. The chain carries TRBV5-6 and TRBJ2-5; perhaps D is TRBD1 or TRBD2 (6 bases each). Germline V gene data show CDR1 as SGHDT and CDR2 as YYEEEE. The length of the CDR3 is 14 residues. V was clipped by 4 bases and J by 0 bases, with 10 bases between them. The CDR3 spells CASSTGTYQETQYF. In DNA, the CDR3 is TGTGCCAGCAGCACAGGGACTTACCAAGAGACCCAGTACTTC.

This clonotype has at least ten counts. J is TRBJ1-5 and V is TRBV5-6, with D hard to call. V lost 0 bases and J lost 10, with 8 bases in between. The CDR3 contains 12 residues. Looked up from germline, CDR1 is SGHDT and CDR2 is YYEEEE. CDR3 nucleotide sequence: TGTGCCAGCAGCTTGGAGCGCGGACCCCAGCATTTT. It codes for CASSLERGPQHF.